One and the same sample provided the 16 T cell receptor beta chains below, sequenced in a study of T cell responses to AZD1222 COVID-19 vaccine. This table comes from immunoSEQ multiplex PCR, and its TCRdb copy is limited to in-frame clones, with some not included. The sample carries 150,000 to 160,000 clones, about nine tenths recorded once. This sample comprised peripheral blood, obtained on day 0 of MenACWY control vaccination. The receptors were gathered from an adult in good health.

V is TRBV19 and J is TRBJ1-3; D gene unclear. Germline V gives CDR1 LNHDA, CDR2 SQIVND (reference sequence). V shed 3 bases and J shed 0 bases, with 9 bases lying between them. This CDR3 region has 15 residues. The CDR3 DNA reads TGTGCCAGTAGTATTATCACGTACTCTGGAAACACCATATATTTT. This translates into CASSIITYSGNTIYF.

V gene TRBV3-1 (or the pseudogene TRBV3-2) combines with J gene TRBJ2-1; 8 positions match TRBD2. The CDR3 has 16 amino acids. Germline V gene lookup returns CDR1 LGHDT and CDR2 YNNKEL (reference sequence). V was clipped by 0 bases and J by 4 bases; unmatched bases: 5. CDR3 region: CASSQDRGRWYNEQFF. In DNA form, the CDR3 reads TGTGCCAGCAGCCAAGATCGCGGGAGGTGGTACAATGAGCAGTTCTTC.

The chain employs TRBV24-1 and TRBJ1-2, with 8 nucleotides matching TRBD1. The length of the CDR3 is 15 residues. V was clipped by 4 bases and J by 6 bases; unmatched bases: 9. Germline CDR1 is KGHDR and CDR2 is SFDVKD. Written as DNA, the CDR3 is TGTGCCACCAGTGACGGAGGACAGGGAGTACATGGCTACACCTTC. Translating gives CATSDGGQGVHGYTF.

The V call is TRBV5-1, the J call TRBJ2-5; D possibly corresponds to TRBD2 (6 bases). V gave up 4 bases and J gave up 1 base, with 20 bases separating them. There are 17 residues in the CDR3. Germline CDR1 reads SGHRS; CDR2 reads YFSETQ. The CDR3 DNA is TGCGCCAGCAGCATGGGGGACCGACTAGGGTCCCAAGAGACCCAGTACTTC. The encoded protein is CASSMGDRLGSQETQYF.

The V call is TRBV6-1, the J call TRBJ1-2; D not resolved. Germline V gene data show CDR1 as MNHNS and CDR2 as SASEGT. This CDR3 region has 15 residues. Trimming pared 3 bases from V and 1 base from J, leaving 12 bases between. The CDR3 spells CASSDPAGGNYGYTF. The CDR3 region has the DNA TGTGCCAGCAGTGATCCGGCAGGCGGTAACTATGGCTACACCTTC.

This clone was seen a single time. This chain joins TRBV7-9 and TRBJ2-7, with D possibly being TRBD1 (5 bases). V lost 4 bases and J lost 4, with 17 bases in between. Looked up from germline, CDR1 is SEHNR and CDR2 is FQNEAQ (reference sequence). The CDR3 sequence is 15 residues long. The DNA of the CDR3 is TGTGCCAGCAGCTCCACGACTCAGACAGAATACGAGCAGTACTTC. Translating gives CASSSTTQTEYEQYF.

The V call is TRBV5-1, the J call TRBJ2-3; 7 bases are a match to TRBD2. Trimming at V came to 2 bases and at J to 4 bases, leaving 13 bases not matched to a gene. Germline loops: CDR1 SGHRS, CDR2 YFSETQ. This CDR3 has 17 residues. CDR3 bases: TGCGCCAGCAGCTTACTCCTGGGACGGCGGGGGTCAGATACGCAGTATTTT. Translation gives CASSLLLGRRGSDTQYF.

V gene TRBV12-3 or TRBV12-4 combines with J gene TRBJ2-1; the match to TRBD2 covers 9 bases. The CDR3 runs 13 residues. V lost 6 bases to trimming and J lost 12 bases; unmatched junction nucleotides: 9. In nucleotides, the CDR3 is TGTGCCAGCAGCCGACTAGCGGAGCAAGGGCAGTTCTTC. The encoded protein is CASSRLAEQGQFF.

This clone has a single count. The chain uses TRBV10-3 and TRBJ2-7; TRBD1 agrees at 8 bases. With V trimmed by 10 bases and J by 3 bases, 5 bases remained unmatched. This CDR3 has 12 amino acids. The V gene's germline CDR1 is ENHRY and CDR2 SYGVKD. CDR3: CASGQGDYEQYF. In DNA, the CDR3 is TGTGCCAGTGGACAGGGAGACTACGAGCAGTACTTC.

The J gene is TRBJ2-5, the V gene TRBV3-1 (or the pseudogene TRBV3-2); 10 bases match TRBD1. Germline loops: CDR1 LGHDT, CDR2 YNNKEL (reference sequence). This CDR3 has 15 residues. Germline trimming cut 4 bases from V and 5 bases from J; bases unmatched to any gene: 7. The CDR3 region is CASSPPGQGWETQYF. CDR3 nucleotide sequence: TGTGCCAGCAGCCCCCCGGGACAGGGGTGGGAGACCCAGTACTTC.

The chain links TRBV25-1 to TRBJ2-1, with TRBD2 identical over 14 bases. V lost 3 bases, J lost 7 bases, and 8 bases stayed unmatched. Germline V CDR1 and CDR2: MGHDK, SYGVNS. The CDR3 spans 17 residues. This CDR3 is CASSDPGTSGRGNEQFF. CDR3 nucleotides: TGTGCCAGCAGTGATCCAGGGACTAGCGGGAGAGGTAATGAGCAGTTCTTC.

V and J are TRBV5-8 and TRBJ1-6; no clear D gene. The CDR3 consists of 16 residues. V was pared by 4 bases and J by 0 bases, with 11 bases between. The V gene's germline CDR1 is SGHTS and CDR2 YDEGEE. The CDR3 DNA reads as TGTGCCAGCAGCGCTGAGCGAAGCTCCTATAATTCACCCCTCCACTTT. It translates to CASSAERSSYNSPLHF.

The chain joins TRBV10-1 to TRBJ1-1; a weak D match, TRBD1 (5 bases). The CDR3 extends over 13 amino acids. The germline V gene encodes CDR1 WNHNN and CDR2 SYGVQD (reference sequence). The V and J ends lost 0 bases and 4 bases respectively, with 6 bases between them. The CDR3 DNA is TGCGCCAGCAGTGAGTCGGGACGCACTGAAGCTTTCTTT. This codes for CASSESGRTEAFF.

In its sample, this clone was seen a few times. The chain is built from TRBV24-1 and TRBJ2-1; 9 bases fit TRBD2. V shed 3 bases and J 0 bases; nucleotides not matched to a gene: 5. This CDR3 has 17 amino acids. From germline, CDR1 is KGHDR and CDR2 SFDVKD. The CDR3 spells CATSDGTSGFSYNEQFF. CDR3 DNA: TGTGCCACCAGTGATGGAACTAGCGGGTTCTCCTACAATGAGCAGTTCTTC.

The genes are TRBV5-4 and TRBJ1-6, with TRBD1 identical over 12 bases. This CDR3 is 19 amino acids long. Germline CDR1 reads SGHNT; CDR2 reads YYREEE (reference sequence). Losses at the gene ends were 3 bases for V and 5 bases for J; bases not matched to a gene: 12. The CDR3 region is CASSSGQGAGTTDNSPLHF. As DNA, the CDR3 is TGTGCCAGCAGCTCGGGACAGGGGGCGGGAACCACCGATAATTCACCCCTCCACTTT.

The rearrangement links TRBV12-3 or TRBV12-4 to TRBJ1-1; 8 positions match TRBD1. The V gene end was trimmed by 6 bases and the J gene end by 4 bases; junction bases not matched to a gene: 4. The CDR3 consists of 13 residues. Here the CDR3 reads CASSRTGSTEAFF. The CDR3 region has the DNA TGTGCCAGCAGCCGGACAGGGAGCACTGAAGCTTTCTTT.